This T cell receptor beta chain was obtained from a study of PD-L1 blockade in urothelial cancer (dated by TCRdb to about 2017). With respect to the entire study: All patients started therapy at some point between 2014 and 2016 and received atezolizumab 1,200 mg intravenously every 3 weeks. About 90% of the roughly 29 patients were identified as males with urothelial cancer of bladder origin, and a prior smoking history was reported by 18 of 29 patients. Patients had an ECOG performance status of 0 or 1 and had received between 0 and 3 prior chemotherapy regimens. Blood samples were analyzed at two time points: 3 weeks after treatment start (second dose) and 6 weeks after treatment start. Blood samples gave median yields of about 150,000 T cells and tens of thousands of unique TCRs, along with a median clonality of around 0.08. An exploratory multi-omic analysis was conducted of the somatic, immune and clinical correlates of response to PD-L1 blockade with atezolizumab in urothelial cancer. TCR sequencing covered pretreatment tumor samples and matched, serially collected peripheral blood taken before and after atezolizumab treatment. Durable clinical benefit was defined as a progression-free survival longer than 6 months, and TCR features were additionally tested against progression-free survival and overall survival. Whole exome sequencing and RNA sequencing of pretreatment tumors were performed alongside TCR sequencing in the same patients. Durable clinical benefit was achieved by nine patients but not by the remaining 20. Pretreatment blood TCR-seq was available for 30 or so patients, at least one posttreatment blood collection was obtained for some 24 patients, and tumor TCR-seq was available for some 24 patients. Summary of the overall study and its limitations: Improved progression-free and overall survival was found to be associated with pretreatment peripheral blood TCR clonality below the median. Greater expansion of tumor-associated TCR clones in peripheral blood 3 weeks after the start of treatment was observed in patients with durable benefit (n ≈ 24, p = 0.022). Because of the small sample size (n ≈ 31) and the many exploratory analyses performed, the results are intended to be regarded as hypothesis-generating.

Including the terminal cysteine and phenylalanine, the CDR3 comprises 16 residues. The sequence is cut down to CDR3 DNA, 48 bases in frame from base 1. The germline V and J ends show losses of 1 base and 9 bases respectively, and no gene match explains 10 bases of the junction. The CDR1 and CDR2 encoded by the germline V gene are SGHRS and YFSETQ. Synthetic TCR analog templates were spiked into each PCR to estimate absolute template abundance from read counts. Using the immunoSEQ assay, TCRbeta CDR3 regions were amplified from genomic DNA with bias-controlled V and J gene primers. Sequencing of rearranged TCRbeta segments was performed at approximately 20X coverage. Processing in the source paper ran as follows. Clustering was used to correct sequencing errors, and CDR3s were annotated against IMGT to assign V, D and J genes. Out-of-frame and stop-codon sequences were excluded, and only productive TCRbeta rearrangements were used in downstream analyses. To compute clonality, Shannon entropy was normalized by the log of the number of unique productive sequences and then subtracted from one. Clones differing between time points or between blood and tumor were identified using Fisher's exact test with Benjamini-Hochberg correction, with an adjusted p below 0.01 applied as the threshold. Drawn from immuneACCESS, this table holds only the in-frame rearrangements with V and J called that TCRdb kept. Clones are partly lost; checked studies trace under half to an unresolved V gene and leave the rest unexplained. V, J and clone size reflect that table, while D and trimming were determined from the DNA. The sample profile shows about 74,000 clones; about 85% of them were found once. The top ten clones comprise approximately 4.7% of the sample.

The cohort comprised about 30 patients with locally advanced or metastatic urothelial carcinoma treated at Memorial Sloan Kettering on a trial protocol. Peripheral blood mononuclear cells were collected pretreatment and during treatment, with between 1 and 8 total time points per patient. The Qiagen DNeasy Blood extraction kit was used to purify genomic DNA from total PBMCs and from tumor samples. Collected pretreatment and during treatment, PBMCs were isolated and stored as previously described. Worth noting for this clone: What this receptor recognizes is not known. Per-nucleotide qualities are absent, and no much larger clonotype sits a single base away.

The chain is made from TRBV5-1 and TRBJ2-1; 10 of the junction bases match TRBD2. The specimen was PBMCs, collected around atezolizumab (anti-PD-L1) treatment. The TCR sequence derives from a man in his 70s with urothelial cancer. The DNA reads TGCGCCAGCAGCTTGCAAAGCGGGAGGGCGGGGGGTGAGCAGTTCTTC. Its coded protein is CASSLQSGRAGGEQFF.